Listed below are T cell receptor beta chains from one sample, sequenced in a study of Tregs in tolerant kidney transplant recipients. Only in-frame clones appear in the TCRdb table, and some are missing; sequencing was by immunoSEQ multiplex PCR. The data contain about 69,000 clones, approximately 91% of them singletons. The specimen was CD4+ T cells from blood, collected before the transplant. Receptors originate from a human donor who received a combined kidney and bone marrow transplant. The CDR3 runs from the conserved cysteine through the conserved F or W. Each record gives: D gene, clone size, V gene, J gene, CDR3 DNA, CDR3 protein. D genes are given only for firm matches. Size is stated for part of the rows, as once, few or many counts, or as a class when the clone is expanded.

D gene: TRBD2
clone size: -
V gene: TRBV19
J gene: TRBJ2-2
CDR3 DNA: TGTGCCAGTAGAGGCGGGAGGGCGAACACCGGGGAGCTGTTTTTT
CDR3 protein: CASRGGRANTGELFF

D gene: -
clone size: -
V gene: TRBV30
J gene: TRBJ1-5
CDR3 DNA: TGTGCCTGGAATGCCGGGAAGAGCAATCAGCCCCAGCATTTT
CDR3 protein: CAWNAGKSNQPQHF

D gene: TRBD2
clone size: -
V gene: TRBV5-5
J gene: TRBJ2-5
CDR3 DNA: TGTGCCAGCAGCCAGAGCGGGAGAGGTGGGGAGACCCAGTACTTC
CDR3 protein: CASSQSGRGGETQYF

D gene: -
clone size: -
V gene: TRBV5-4
J gene: TRBJ2-7
CDR3 DNA: TGTGCCAGCAGCACGCGGGCCTCCTACGAGCAGTACTTC
CDR3 protein: CASSTRASYEQYF

D gene: TRBD1
clone size: once
V gene: TRBV11-2
J gene: TRBJ1-4
CDR3 DNA: TGTGCCAGCAGCTTTTGGACAGGGCCGAATGAAAAACTGTTTTTT
CDR3 protein: CASSFWTGPNEKLFF

D gene: TRBD2
clone size: once
V gene: TRBV28
J gene: TRBJ2-1
CDR3 DNA: TGTGCCAGCAGTAATCTAGCGGGAGGGTCGAACAATGAGCAGTTCTTC
CDR3 protein: CASSNLAGGSNNEQFF

D gene: TRBD2
clone size: -
V gene: TRBV18
J gene: TRBJ2-7
CDR3 DNA: TGTGCCAGCTCACCAGGGACTAGCGGGTACTACGAGCAGTACTTC
CDR3 protein: CASSPGTSGYYEQYF

D gene: -
clone size: -
V gene: TRBV4-3
J gene: TRBJ2-7
CDR3 DNA: TGCGCCAGCAGCCAAGAGTGGCGGGACCTCCGCGAGCAGTACTTC
CDR3 protein: CASSQEWRDLREQYF

D gene: -
clone size: -
V gene: TRBV10-3
J gene: TRBJ1-1
CDR3 DNA: TGTGCCACCCACAGGGAGAACACTGAAGCTTTCTTT
CDR3 protein: CATHRENTEAFF

D gene: TRBD1
clone size: -
V gene: TRBV6-5
J gene: TRBJ2-7
CDR3 DNA: TGTGCCAGCACCCCCCCCGGGACAGGCGGCGAGCAGTACTTC
CDR3 protein: CASTPPGTGGEQYF

D gene: TRBD1
clone size: -
V gene: TRBV5-1
J gene: TRBJ2-3
CDR3 DNA: TGCGCCAGCAGCGTCGGGACAGGGGCGGATACGCAGTATTTT
CDR3 protein: CASSVGTGADTQYF

D gene: TRBD2
clone size: -
V gene: TRBV28
J gene: TRBJ2-7
CDR3 DNA: TGTGCCAGCAGTTTCAACTTTCCAGCGGGAGTGGTCCAGCAGTACTTC
CDR3 protein: CASSFNFPAGVVQQYF

D gene: -
clone size: few
V gene: TRBV27
J gene: TRBJ2-5
CDR3 DNA: TGTGCCAGCAGTTTGATCACAGGGTTACAAGAGACCCAGTACTTC
CDR3 protein: CASSLITGLQETQYF

D gene: TRBD1
clone size: once
V gene: TRBV5-8
J gene: TRBJ2-7
CDR3 DNA: TGTGCCAGCAGCTTCAACAGGGGCCACGAGCAGTACTTC
CDR3 protein: CASSFNRGHEQYF

D gene: TRBD2
clone size: many
V gene: TRBV6-5
J gene: TRBJ2-1
CDR3 DNA: TGTGCCAGCAGTTACTCTGGGACTAGCGGATACAATGAGCAGTTCTTC
CDR3 protein: CASSYSGTSGYNEQFF

D gene: TRBD2
clone size: -
V gene: TRBV27
J gene: TRBJ2-3
CDR3 DNA: TGTGCCAGCAGTTACCTAGCGGGAAGCACAGATACGCAGTATTTT
CDR3 protein: CASSYLAGSTDTQYF

D gene: -
clone size: -
V gene: TRBV11-2
J gene: TRBJ2-7
CDR3 DNA: TGTGCCAGCAGCTTATCTGAGGGAGCTTTCTACGAGCAGTACTTC
CDR3 protein: CASSLSEGAFYEQYF

D gene: TRBD2
clone size: -
V gene: TRBV5-1
J gene: TRBJ2-5
CDR3 DNA: TGCGCCAGCAGCTTGGTTGGGGGAGGGCCAGAGACCCAGTACTTC
CDR3 protein: CASSLVGGGPETQYF

D gene: TRBD2
clone size: -
V gene: TRBV6-4
J gene: TRBJ2-2
CDR3 DNA: TGTGCCAGCAGTCCTAGCGGATTCACCGGGGAGCTGTTTTTT
CDR3 protein: CASSPSGFTGELFF

D gene: TRBD2
clone size: few
V gene: TRBV4-2
J gene: TRBJ2-3
CDR3 DNA: TGTGCCAGCAGCCCTCGAGGTAGCGGGGTTCGTGATACGCAGTATTTT
CDR3 protein: CASSPRGSGVRDTQYF

D gene: -
clone size: -
V gene: TRBV7-6
J gene: TRBJ1-4
CDR3 DNA: TGTGCCAGCAGCTTACAGGGTGAAAAACTGTTTTTT
CDR3 protein: CASSLQGEKLFF

D gene: -
clone size: -
V gene: TRBV28
J gene: TRBJ2-6
CDR3 DNA: TGTGCCAGCAGACATACGACAGCCAAGTCTGGGGCCAACGTCCTGACTTTC
CDR3 protein: CASRHTTAKSGANVLTF

D gene: TRBD2
clone size: -
V gene: TRBV29-1
J gene: TRBJ2-2
CDR3 DNA: TGCAGCGCCCTAATCTGGGGGGGCACCGGGGAGCTGTTTTTT
CDR3 protein: CSALIWGGTGELFF

D gene: TRBD1
clone size: -
V gene: TRBV2
J gene: TRBJ2-3
CDR3 DNA: TGTGCCACGAGACTGGGACAGGGGGCGGATACGCAGTATTTT
CDR3 protein: CATRLGQGADTQYF

D gene: -
clone size: -
V gene: TRBV6-5
J gene: TRBJ1-2
CDR3 DNA: TGTGCCAGCAGTTCCGACAGTGTTTACATCTATGGCTACACCTTC
CDR3 protein: CASSSDSVYIYGYTF

D gene: -
clone size: -
V gene: TRBV29-1
J gene: TRBJ1-4
CDR3 DNA: TGCAGCGCCGCGGGGACTAATGAAAAACTGTTTTTT
CDR3 protein: CSAAGTNEKLFF

D gene: TRBD1
clone size: -
V gene: TRBV5-1
J gene: TRBJ1-2
CDR3 DNA: TGCGCCAGCAGCCCTGGACAGGGGCCTTACTATGGCTACACCTTC
CDR3 protein: CASSPGQGPYYGYTF

D gene: -
clone size: -
V gene: TRBV30
J gene: TRBJ2-3
CDR3 DNA: TGTGCCTGGAGTGTAGTGGCGGCTAGCACAGATACGCAGTATTTT
CDR3 protein: CAWSVVAASTDTQYF

D gene: TRBD1
clone size: -
V gene: TRBV6-6
J gene: TRBJ2-7
CDR3 DNA: TGTGCCAGCACCAACCTCCGGGACAGGGGGGGCGAGCAGTACTTC
CDR3 protein: CASTNLRDRGGEQYF

D gene: -
clone size: -
V gene: TRBV28
J gene: TRBJ1-1
CDR3 DNA: TGTGCCAGCAGTTCGGGACAAATTAACACTGAAGCTTTCTTT
CDR3 protein: CASSSGQINTEAFF

D gene: -
clone size: -
V gene: TRBV27
J gene: TRBJ2-7
CDR3 DNA: TGTGCCAGCAGCCTTATCGGGAGAGGGGTGACTTACGAGCAGTACTTC
CDR3 protein: CASSLIGRGVTYEQYF

D gene: TRBD1
clone size: -
V gene: TRBV10-3
J gene: TRBJ2-7
CDR3 DNA: TGTGCCATCAGTGAGCCCCGACAGGGGGCCTCATCCTACGAGCAGTACTTC
CDR3 protein: CAISEPRQGASSYEQYF

D gene: TRBD2
clone size: -
V gene: TRBV29-1
J gene: TRBJ2-5
CDR3 DNA: TGCAGCGTTGACCTAGCGGGAGGTGCAGGCGAGACCCAGTACTTC
CDR3 protein: CSVDLAGGAGETQYF

D gene: -
clone size: -
V gene: TRBV19
J gene: TRBJ2-3
CDR3 DNA: TGTGCCAGTAGTAAGACCGGGACTGAGGAAGATACGCAGTATTTT
CDR3 protein: CASSKTGTEEDTQYF

D gene: -
clone size: -
V gene: TRBV7-2
J gene: TRBJ1-2
CDR3 DNA: TGTGCCAGCAGCTTACGTGGGGGGGAGAGCTATGGCTACACCTTC
CDR3 protein: CASSLRGGESYGYTF

D gene: -
clone size: once
V gene: TRBV27
J gene: TRBJ2-3
CDR3 DNA: TGTGCCAGCAGTTTACTTGCCAGGGGTGGTGTTCGTTTTGTCCTCACAGATACGCAGTATTTT
CDR3 protein: CASSLLARGGVRFVLTDTQYF

D gene: -
clone size: -
V gene: TRBV28
J gene: TRBJ1-2
CDR3 DNA: TGTGCCAGCAATTTTTATCGAACAAACTATGGCTACACCTTC
CDR3 protein: CASNFYRTNYGYTF

D gene: TRBD1
clone size: few
V gene: TRBV19
J gene: TRBJ2-6
CDR3 DNA: TGTGCCAGTAGTTCCCTGACAGGGGGCTGGAAGACTGGGGCCAACGTCCTGACTTTC
CDR3 protein: CASSSLTGGWKTGANVLTF

D gene: TRBD2
clone size: -
V gene: TRBV6-5
J gene: TRBJ2-7
CDR3 DNA: TGTGCCAGCAGTTACGCTAGCGGGAGCTACGAGCAGTACTTC
CDR3 protein: CASSYASGSYEQYF

D gene: -
clone size: -
V gene: TRBV6-6
J gene: TRBJ2-5
CDR3 DNA: TGTGCCAGCAGTTACTCAACGGGGTCCCCCCAAGAGACCCAGTACTTC
CDR3 protein: CASSYSTGSPQETQYF

D gene: TRBD1
clone size: -
V gene: TRBV6-1
J gene: TRBJ1-2
CDR3 DNA: TGTGCCAGCATTAGGACAGGGGTTAACTATGGCTACACCTTC
CDR3 protein: CASIRTGVNYGYTF

D gene: -
clone size: -
V gene: TRBV10-3
J gene: TRBJ1-5
CDR3 DNA: TGTGCCATCAGTGACTACAGGGAGGGCCAGCCCCAGCATTTT
CDR3 protein: CAISDYREGQPQHF

D gene: -
clone size: -
V gene: TRBV6-1
J gene: TRBJ2-3
CDR3 DNA: TGTGCCAGCAGTGAACAGGGCGTTAGCACAGATACGCAGTATTTT
CDR3 protein: CASSEQGVSTDTQYF

D gene: -
clone size: -
V gene: TRBV2
J gene: TRBJ1-2
CDR3 DNA: TGTGCCAGCAGGAGGGGGTCCCGGGACATCGATGGCTACACCTTC
CDR3 protein: CASRRGSRDIDGYTF

D gene: TRBD2
clone size: -
V gene: TRBV4-2
J gene: TRBJ2-4
CDR3 DNA: TGTGCCAGCAGCCAAGATGCGACTAGCGGGAGAAACATTCAGTACTTC
CDR3 protein: CASSQDATSGRNIQYF

D gene: TRBD2
clone size: -
V gene: TRBV5-4
J gene: TRBJ2-7
CDR3 DNA: TGTGCCAGCAGCTGGGGACTATTCTCCTACGAGCAGTACTTC
CDR3 protein: CASSWGLFSYEQYF

D gene: -
clone size: -
V gene: TRBV30
J gene: TRBJ2-3
CDR3 DNA: TGTGCCTGGAGTTCCCCCGGGGCAGATACGCAGTATTTT
CDR3 protein: CAWSSPGADTQYF

D gene: TRBD1
clone size: -
V gene: TRBV9
J gene: TRBJ1-2
CDR3 DNA: TGTGCCAGCAGCGTAGACCTGATAGACAGGGGTAACTATGGCTACACCTTC
CDR3 protein: CASSVDLIDRGNYGYTF

D gene: TRBD1
clone size: -
V gene: TRBV6-1
J gene: TRBJ2-7
CDR3 DNA: TGTGCCAGCAGTGTAGGGGCGTATGGACAGGCCTACGAGCAGTACTTC
CDR3 protein: CASSVGAYGQAYEQYF

D gene: -
clone size: once
V gene: TRBV11-1
J gene: TRBJ2-3
CDR3 DNA: TGTGCCAGCAGCCAGGGCGTAGGGCAGGTCACAGATACGCAGTATTTT
CDR3 protein: CASSQGVGQVTDTQYF

D gene: -
clone size: -
V gene: TRBV5-1
J gene: TRBJ1-2
CDR3 DNA: TGCGCCAGCAGCTTGGAGGCAGGGTCGAACTATGGCTACACCTTC
CDR3 protein: CASSLEAGSNYGYTF

D gene: -
clone size: once
V gene: TRBV10-3
J gene: TRBJ2-7
CDR3 DNA: TGTGCCATCAGTGAGAGGCAGGGTTACGAGCAGTACTTC
CDR3 protein: CAISERQGYEQYF